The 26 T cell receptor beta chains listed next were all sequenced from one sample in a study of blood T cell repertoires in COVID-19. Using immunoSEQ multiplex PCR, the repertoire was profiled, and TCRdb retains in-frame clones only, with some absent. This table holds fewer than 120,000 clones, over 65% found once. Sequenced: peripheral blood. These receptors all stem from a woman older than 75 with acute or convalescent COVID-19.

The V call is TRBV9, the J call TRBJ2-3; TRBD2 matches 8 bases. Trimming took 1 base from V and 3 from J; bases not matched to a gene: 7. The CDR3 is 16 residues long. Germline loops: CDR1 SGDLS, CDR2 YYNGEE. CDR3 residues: CASSVSQRGTTDTQYF. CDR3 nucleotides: TGTGCCAGCAGCGTAAGTCAGCGGGGGACTACAGATACGCAGTATTTT.

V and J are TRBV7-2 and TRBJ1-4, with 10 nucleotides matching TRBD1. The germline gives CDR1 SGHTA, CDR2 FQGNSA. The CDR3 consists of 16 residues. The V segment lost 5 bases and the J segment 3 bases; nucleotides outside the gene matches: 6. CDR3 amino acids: CASSRGQGGSNEKLFF. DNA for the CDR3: TGTGCCAGCAGCCGCGGACAGGGGGGATCTAATGAAAAACTGTTTTTT.

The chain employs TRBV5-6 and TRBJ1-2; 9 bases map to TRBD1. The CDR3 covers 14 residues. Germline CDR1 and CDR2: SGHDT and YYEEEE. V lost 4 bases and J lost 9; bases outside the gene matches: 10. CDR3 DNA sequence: TGTGCCAGCAGCGCCCGGACAGGGGCAGAAAGCTACACCTTC. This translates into CASSARTGAESYTF. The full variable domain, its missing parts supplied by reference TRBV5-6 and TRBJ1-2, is DAGVTQSPTHLIKTRGQQVTLRCSPKSGHDTVSWYQQALGQGPQFIFQYYEEEERQRGNFPDRFSGHQFPNYSSELNVNALLLGDSALYLCASSARTGAESYTFGSGTRLTVV.

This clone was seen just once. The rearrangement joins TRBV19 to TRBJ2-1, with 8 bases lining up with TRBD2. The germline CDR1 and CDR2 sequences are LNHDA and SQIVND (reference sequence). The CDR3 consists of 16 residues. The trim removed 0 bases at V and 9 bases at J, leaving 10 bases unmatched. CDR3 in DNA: TGTGCCAGTAGTATAGAGTCAGCGGGAGCGTTGAGTGAGCAGTTCTTC. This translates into CASSIESAGALSEQFF.

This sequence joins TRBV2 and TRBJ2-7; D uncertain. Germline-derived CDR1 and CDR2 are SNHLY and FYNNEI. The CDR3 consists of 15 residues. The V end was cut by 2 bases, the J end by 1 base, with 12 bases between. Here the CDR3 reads CASSEISFGSYEQYF. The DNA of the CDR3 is TGTGCCAGCAGTGAAATTAGCTTCGGGTCCTACGAGCAGTACTTC. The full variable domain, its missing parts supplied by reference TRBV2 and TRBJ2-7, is EPEVTQTPSHQVTQMGQEVILRCVPISNHLYFYWYRQILGQKVEFLVSFYNNEISEKSEIFDDQFSVERPDGSNFTLKIRSTKLEDSAMYFCASSEISFGSYEQYFGPGTRLTVT.

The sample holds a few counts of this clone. CDR3 in amino acids: CASSLSGTGAYEQYF. The CDR3 DNA is TGTGCCAGCTCACTTTCCGGGACAGGGGCCTACGAGCAGTACTTC. This chain links TRBV18 with TRBJ2-7; 10 nucleotides line up with TRBD1. In germline, CDR1 is KGHSH, CDR2 LQKENI. CDR3 length: 15 amino acids. Trimming cost V 4 bases and J 2 bases; bases outside gene matches: 5. Full variable domain (rest looked up from reference TRBV18 and TRBJ2-7): NAGVMQNPRHLVRRRGQEARLRCSPMKGHSHVYWYRQLPEEGLKFMVYLQKENIIDESGMPKERFSAEFPKEGPSILRIQQVVRGDSAAYFCASSLSGTGAYEQYFGPGTRLTVT.

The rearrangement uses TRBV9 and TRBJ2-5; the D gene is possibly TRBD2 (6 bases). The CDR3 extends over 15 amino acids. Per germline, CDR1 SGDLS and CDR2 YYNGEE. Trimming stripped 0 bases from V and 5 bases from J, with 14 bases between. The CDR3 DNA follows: TGTGCCAGCAGCGTAGCTTCAGGGAGCGGGGAGACCCAGTACTTC. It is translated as CASSVASGSGETQYF.

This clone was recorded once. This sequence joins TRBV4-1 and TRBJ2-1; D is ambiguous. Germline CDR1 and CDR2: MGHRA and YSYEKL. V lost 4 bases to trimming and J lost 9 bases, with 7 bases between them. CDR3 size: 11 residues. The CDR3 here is CASSLHGEQFF. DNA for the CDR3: TGCGCCAGCAGCCTCCACGGTGAGCAGTTCTTC.

CDR3 region: CASSQVKLARGVETQYF. The CDR3 DNA is TGTGCCAGCAGCCAAGTTAAACTAGCAAGAGGGGTTGAGACCCAGTACTTC. The chain is built from TRBV14 and TRBJ2-5, with D perhaps TRBD2 (6 bases). Germline V gives CDR1 SGHDN, CDR2 FVKESK. Trimming cost V 1 base and J 5 bases, with 20 bases left between them. CDR3 length: 17 residues.

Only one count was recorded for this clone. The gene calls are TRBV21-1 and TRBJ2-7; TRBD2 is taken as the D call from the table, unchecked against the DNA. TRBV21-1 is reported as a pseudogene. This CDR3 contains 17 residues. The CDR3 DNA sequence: TGTGCCAGCAGCGGCTGTGAGCGGGAGTTTGTCGCCTACGAGCAGTACTTC. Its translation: CASSGCEREFVAYEQYF.

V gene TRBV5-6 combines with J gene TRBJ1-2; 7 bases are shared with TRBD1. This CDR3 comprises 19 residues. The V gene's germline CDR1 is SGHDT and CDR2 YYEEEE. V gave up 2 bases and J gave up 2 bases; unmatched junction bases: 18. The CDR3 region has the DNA TGTGCCAGCAGCTTCAGACTAAGGTACCAGGGGGTCCTCAACTATGGCTACACCTTC. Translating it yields CASSFRLRYQGVLNYGYTF.

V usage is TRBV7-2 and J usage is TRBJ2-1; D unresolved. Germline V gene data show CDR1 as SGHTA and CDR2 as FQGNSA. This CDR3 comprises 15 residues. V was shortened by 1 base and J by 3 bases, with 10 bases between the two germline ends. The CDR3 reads CASSLVSSDYNEQFF. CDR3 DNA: TGTGCCAGCAGCTTAGTTTCTAGTGACTACAATGAGCAGTTCTTC.

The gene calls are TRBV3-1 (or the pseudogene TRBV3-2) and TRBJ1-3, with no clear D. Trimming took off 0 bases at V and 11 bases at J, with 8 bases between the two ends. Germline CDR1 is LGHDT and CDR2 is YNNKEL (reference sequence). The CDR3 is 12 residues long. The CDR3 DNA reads TGTGCCAGCAGCCAAGACAGGTGGGCCATATATTTT. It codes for CASSQDRWAIYF.

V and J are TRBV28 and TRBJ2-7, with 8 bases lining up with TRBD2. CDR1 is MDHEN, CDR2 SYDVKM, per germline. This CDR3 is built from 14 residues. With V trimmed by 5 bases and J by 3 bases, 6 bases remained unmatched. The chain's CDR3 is CASSELAVNYEQYF. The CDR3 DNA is TGTGCCAGCAGTGAACTAGCGGTCAACTACGAGCAGTACTTC. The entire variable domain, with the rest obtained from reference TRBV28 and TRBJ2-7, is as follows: DVKVTQSSRYLVKRTGEKVFLECVQDMDHENMFWYRQDPGLGLRLIYFSYDVKMKEKGDIPEGYSVSREKKERFSLILESASTNQTSMYLCASSELAVNYEQYFGPGTRLTVT.

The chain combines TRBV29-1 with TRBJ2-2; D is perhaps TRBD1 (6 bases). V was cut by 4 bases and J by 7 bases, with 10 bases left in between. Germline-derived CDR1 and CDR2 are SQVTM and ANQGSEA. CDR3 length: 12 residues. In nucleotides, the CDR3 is TGCAGCGTTGGACAGGTCGGCGGGGAGCTGTTTTTT. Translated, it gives CSVGQVGGELFF.

This CDR3 is CASSIDIQNYGYTF. Here the CDR3 DNA reads TGTGCCAGTAGTATAGATATACAGAATTATGGCTACACCTTC. The chain employs TRBV19 and TRBJ1-2, with D hard to call. Per the germline V gene, CDR1 is LNHDA and CDR2 is SQIVND (reference sequence). The CDR3 extends over 14 amino acids. The V and J ends lost 0 bases and 5 bases respectively, with 10 bases between them.

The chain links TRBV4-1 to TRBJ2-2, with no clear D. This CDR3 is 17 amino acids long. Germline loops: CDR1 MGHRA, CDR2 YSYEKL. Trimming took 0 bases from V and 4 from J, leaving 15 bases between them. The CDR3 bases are TGCGCCAGCAGCCAAGATGAGGCCACGATCCTCACCGGGGAGCTGTTTTTT. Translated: CASSQDEATILTGELFF.

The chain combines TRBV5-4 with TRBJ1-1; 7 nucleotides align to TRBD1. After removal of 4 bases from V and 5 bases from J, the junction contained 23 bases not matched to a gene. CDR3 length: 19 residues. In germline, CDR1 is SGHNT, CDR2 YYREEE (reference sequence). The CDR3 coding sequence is TGTGCCAGCAGCACGTGGAGGGGGCCTGGAAGGGGGCCGGGAACTGAAGCTTTCTTT. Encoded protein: CASSTWRGPGRGPGTEAFF.

This chain's CDR3 is CASSLGVWNSVGQETQYF. CDR3 in DNA: TGTGCCAGCAGCTTAGGTGTTTGGAATAGCGTGGGACAAGAGACCCAGTACTTC. J is TRBJ2-5 and V is TRBV7-6; TRBD2 is a possible D gene (5 bases). Trimming removed 1 base at V and 2 bases at J, with 20 bases between. The CDR3 is 18 amino acids. Germline V CDR1 and CDR2: SGHVS, FNYEAQ.

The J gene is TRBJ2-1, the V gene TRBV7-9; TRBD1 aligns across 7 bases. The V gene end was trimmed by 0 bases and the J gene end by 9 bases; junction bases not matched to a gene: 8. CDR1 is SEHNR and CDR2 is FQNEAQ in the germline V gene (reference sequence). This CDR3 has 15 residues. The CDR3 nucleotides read TGTGCCAGCAGCTTAGCGTCAGGGGGTCAGGGTGAGCAGTTCTTC. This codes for CASSLASGGQGEQFF.

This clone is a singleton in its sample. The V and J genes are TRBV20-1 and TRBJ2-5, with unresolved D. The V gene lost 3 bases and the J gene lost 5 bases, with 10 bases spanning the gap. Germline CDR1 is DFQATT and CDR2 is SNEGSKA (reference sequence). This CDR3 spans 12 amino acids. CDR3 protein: CSASRSVETQYF. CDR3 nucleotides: TGCAGTGCTAGTAGATCGGTCGAGACCCAGTACTTC.

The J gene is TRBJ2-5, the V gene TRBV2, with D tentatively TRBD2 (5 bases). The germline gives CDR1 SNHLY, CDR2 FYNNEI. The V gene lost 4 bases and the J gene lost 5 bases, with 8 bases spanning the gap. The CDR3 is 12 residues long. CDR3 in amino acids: CASSVSGETQYF. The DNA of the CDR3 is TGTGCCAGCAGTGTATCGGGGGAGACCCAGTACTTC.

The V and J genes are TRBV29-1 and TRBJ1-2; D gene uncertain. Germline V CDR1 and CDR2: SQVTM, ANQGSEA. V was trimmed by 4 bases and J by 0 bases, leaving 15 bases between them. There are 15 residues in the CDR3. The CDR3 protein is CSVALAGNSNYGYTF. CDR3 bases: TGCAGCGTTGCCCTTGCGGGGAACTCTAACTATGGCTACACCTTC.

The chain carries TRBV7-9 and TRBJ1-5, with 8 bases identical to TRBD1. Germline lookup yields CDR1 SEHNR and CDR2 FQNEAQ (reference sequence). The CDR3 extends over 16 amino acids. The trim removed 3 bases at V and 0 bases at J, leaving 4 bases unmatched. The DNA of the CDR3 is TGTGCCAGCAGCTTTACAGGGGGGGGTAGCAATCAGCCCCAGCATTTT. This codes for CASSFTGGGSNQPQHF.

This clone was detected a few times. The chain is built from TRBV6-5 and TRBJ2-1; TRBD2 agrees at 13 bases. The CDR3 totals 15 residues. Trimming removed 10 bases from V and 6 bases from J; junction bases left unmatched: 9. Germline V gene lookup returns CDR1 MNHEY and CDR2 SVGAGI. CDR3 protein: CATLRTSGSFNEQFF. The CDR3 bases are TGTGCCACCTTAAGGACTAGCGGGAGCTTCAATGAGCAGTTCTTC.

Written as DNA, the CDR3 is TGTGCCAGCAGTGTTTCCGGGGAGGGTTCACCCCTCCACTTT. This sequence encodes CASSVSGEGSPLHF. The rearrangement joins TRBV2 to TRBJ1-6; D gene ambiguous. Trimming took off 4 bases at V and 9 bases at J, with 13 bases between the two ends. The CDR3 contains 14 residues. CDR1 and CDR2 (germline): SNHLY, FYNNEI.